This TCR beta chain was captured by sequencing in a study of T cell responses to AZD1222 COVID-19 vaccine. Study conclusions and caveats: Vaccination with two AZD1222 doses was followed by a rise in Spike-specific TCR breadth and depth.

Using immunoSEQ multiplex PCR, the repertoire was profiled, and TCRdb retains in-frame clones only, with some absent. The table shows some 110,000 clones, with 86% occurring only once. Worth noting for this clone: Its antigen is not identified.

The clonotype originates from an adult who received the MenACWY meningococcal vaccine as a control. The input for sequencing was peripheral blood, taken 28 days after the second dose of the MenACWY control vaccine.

The CDR3 nucleotides read TGCGCCAGCAGCTTGTTCGGCGGGGGGGCCGAGTGGGAGCAGTTCTTC. Amino acid sequence: CASSLFGGGAEWEQFF. The chain combines TRBV5-1 with TRBJ2-1; TRBD2 matches at 9 bases. J was trimmed by 10 bases and V by 1 base; bases with no gene match: 12. Germline V lookup: CDR1 SGHRS, CDR2 YFSETQ. The CDR3 sequence is 16 residues long.